Listed below are T cell receptor beta chains from one sample, sequenced in a study of blood T cell repertoires in COVID-19. The repertoire was sequenced with immunoSEQ multiplex PCR; TCRdb's copy has only in-frame clones and lacks some. The sample has under 200,000 clones, roughly nine tenths seen once; the top ten hold more than 0.7%. Sequenced material: peripheral blood. Source of these receptors: a woman in her 70s with acute or convalescent COVID-19. Each CDR3 is given with its conserved first and last residue. D genes are given only for firm matches. Part of the rows lack a size; the others show once, few, many or a class for expanded clones.

V: TRBV7-2
D: NA
J: TRBJ2-2
size: few
CDR3: CASRSVVTGELFF
DNA: TGTGCCAGCAGGTCGGTTGTCACCGGGGAGCTGTTTTTT

V: TRBV5-1
D: NA
J: TRBJ2-5
size: NA
CDR3: CASSLGAGETQYF
DNA: TGCGCCAGCAGCTTGGGGGCTGGAGAGACCCAGTACTTC

V: TRBV7-6
D: NA
J: TRBJ2-2
size: NA
CDR3: CASSSAGTSVGRELFF
DNA: TGTGCCAGCAGCTCAGCCGGGACATCGGTAGGCCGGGAGCTGTTTTTT

V: TRBV19
D: TRBD2
J: TRBJ2-5
size: few
CDR3: CALRLAGTQETQYF
DNA: TGTGCCCTTAGGCTAGCGGGGACCCAAGAGACCCAGTACTTC

V: TRBV2
D: NA
J: TRBJ2-1
size: NA
CDR3: CASLRDNEQFF
DNA: TGTGCCAGTCTTAGAGACAATGAGCAGTTCTTC

V: TRBV2
D: NA
J: TRBJ1-5
size: NA
CDR3: CASSDQGQGNQPQHF
DNA: TGTGCCAGCAGTGATCAGGGTCAGGGCAATCAGCCCCAGCATTTT

V: TRBV27
D: TRBD2
J: TRBJ2-3
size: few
CDR3: CASSLFGAGGGIGTQYF
DNA: TGTGCCAGCAGTTTATTCGGCGCGGGAGGAGGGATAGGTACGCAGTATTTT

V: TRBV11-2
D: NA
J: TRBJ1-6
size: NA
CDR3: CASSSPRVGSPLHF
DNA: TGTGCCAGCAGCTCTCCTCGGGTTGGCTCACCCCTCCACTTT

V: TRBV12-3/TRBV12-4
D: NA
J: TRBJ2-1
size: once
CDR3: CASSSRVYNEQFF
DNA: TGTGCCAGCAGTTCCAGGGTCTACAATGAGCAGTTCTTC

V: TRBV5-1
D: TRBD1
J: TRBJ2-7
size: NA
CDR3: CASSSDDRVGYEQYF
DNA: TGCGCCAGCAGCTCGGATGACAGGGTGGGCTACGAGCAGTACTTC

V: TRBV14
D: NA
J: TRBJ2-1
size: NA
CDR3: CASSQDLRQLQFF
DNA: TGTGCCAGCAGCCAAGATTTACGACAACTTCAGTTCTTC

V: TRBV6-1
D: TRBD1
J: TRBJ2-7
size: NA
CDR3: CASSEEGSDRGSYEQYF
DNA: TGTGCCAGCAGTGAAGAAGGATCGGACAGGGGATCTTACGAGCAGTACTTC

V: TRBV5-1
D: NA
J: TRBJ1-1
size: NA
CDR3: CASSTGQSMNTEAFF
DNA: TGCGCCAGCAGCACCGGACAGTCCATGAACACTGAAGCTTTCTTT

V: TRBV11-2
D: TRBD1
J: TRBJ2-1
size: NA
CDR3: CASSSGQVEYNEQFF
DNA: TGTGCCAGCAGCTCGGGACAGGTGGAATACAATGAGCAGTTCTTC

V: TRBV27
D: TRBD1
J: TRBJ1-4
size: once
CDR3: CASSFGDRRNEKLFF
DNA: TGTGCCAGCAGTTTTGGGGACAGGCGGAATGAAAAACTGTTTTTT

V: TRBV19
D: TRBD1
J: TRBJ1-5
size: NA
CDR3: CASSSGQGRQPQHF
DNA: TGTGCCAGTAGTTCCGGACAGGGTCGACAGCCCCAGCATTTT

V: TRBV9
D: NA
J: TRBJ2-5
size: NA
CDR3: CASSVQGLDQETQYF
DNA: TGTGCCAGCAGCGTACAGGGTCTCGACCAAGAGACCCAGTACTTC

V: TRBV5-1
D: TRBD1
J: TRBJ2-1
size: NA
CDR3: CASSPRTGTGWNEQFF
DNA: TGCGCCAGCAGCCCAAGGACCGGGACAGGGTGGAATGAGCAGTTCTTC

V: TRBV6-5
D: NA
J: TRBJ1-4
size: NA
CDR3: CASIRGGGEKLFF
DNA: TGTGCCTCCATCAGGGGTGGGGGCGAAAAACTGTTTTTT

V: TRBV18
D: TRBD1
J: TRBJ1-5
size: once
CDR3: CASSLSTGGNQPQHF
DNA: TGTGCCAGCTCACTATCGACAGGGGGCAACCAGCCCCAGCATTTT

V: TRBV18
D: NA
J: TRBJ1-3
size: NA
CDR3: CASSPFVDMSSGNTIYF
DNA: TGTGCCAGCTCACCGTTTGTGGACATGAGCTCTGGAAACACCATATATTTT

V: TRBV7-2
D: TRBD1
J: TRBJ1-2
size: NA
CDR3: CASSLAPGGFGGYTF
DNA: TGTGCCAGCAGCTTAGCCCCAGGGGGATTCGGTGGCTACACCTTC

V: TRBV5-4
D: TRBD2
J: TRBJ2-7
size: few
CDR3: CASSLEGLAGHYEQYF
DNA: TGTGCCAGCAGCTTGGAGGGGCTAGCGGGACACTACGAGCAGTACTTC

V: TRBV3-1/TRBV3-2
D: TRBD1
J: TRBJ1-4
size: NA
CDR3: CASTSDRVGEKLFF
DNA: TGTGCCAGCACCTCCGACAGGGTTGGAGAAAAACTGTTTTTT

V: TRBV27
D: NA
J: TRBJ2-1
size: NA
CDR3: CASSTGGYNEQFF
DNA: TGTGCCAGCAGTACCGGGGGCTACAATGAGCAGTTCTTC

V: TRBV6-5
D: TRBD1
J: TRBJ1-1
size: NA
CDR3: CASSYSNRGTTEAFF
DNA: TGTGCCAGCAGTTACTCCAACAGGGGGACCACTGAAGCTTTCTTT

V: TRBV7-8
D: NA
J: TRBJ2-3
size: NA
CDR3: CASSSTTTDTQYF
DNA: TGTGCCAGCAGCTCGACTACCACAGATACGCAGTATTTT

V: TRBV11-3
D: TRBD2
J: TRBJ2-1
size: once
CDR3: CASSLDSVVAGDNEQFF
DNA: TGTGCCAGCAGCTTAGATTCGGTGGTAGCGGGGGACAATGAGCAGTTCTTC

V: TRBV5-1
D: NA
J: TRBJ2-1
size: NA
CDR3: CASSPPGLRGRNEQFF
DNA: TGCGCCAGCAGCCCCCCGGGACTCCGTGGGAGGAATGAGCAGTTCTTC

V: TRBV18
D: NA
J: TRBJ2-7
size: NA
CDR3: CASSPLDEQAEQYF
DNA: TGTGCCAGCTCACCCCTTGATGAACAGGCCGAGCAGTACTTC

V: TRBV5-1
D: NA
J: TRBJ1-2
size: NA
CDR3: CASSLRTNYGYTF
DNA: TGCGCCAGCAGCTTACGGACAAACTATGGCTACACCTTC

V: TRBV3-1/TRBV3-2
D: TRBD1
J: TRBJ1-2
size: NA
CDR3: CASSHRTGNGYTF
DNA: TGTGCCAGCAGCCACCGGACAGGGAACGGCTACACCTTC

V: TRBV15
D: TRBD1
J: TRBJ1-5
size: NA
CDR3: CATSTRTGDGQPQHF
DNA: TGTGCCACCAGCACCAGGACAGGGGACGGTCAGCCCCAGCATTTT

V: TRBV5-1
D: NA
J: TRBJ2-3
size: once
CDR3: CASSLGGASTDTQYF
DNA: TGCGCCAGCAGTCTAGGCGGGGCTAGCACAGATACGCAGTATTTT

V: TRBV10-3
D: TRBD2
J: TRBJ2-7
size: few
CDR3: CAISESLAGGRYEQYF
DNA: TGTGCCATCAGTGAGTCACTAGCGGGGGGCAGATACGAGCAGTACTTC

V: TRBV7-6
D: TRBD1
J: TRBJ1-2
size: NA
CDR3: CASAPGQGPGYTF
DNA: TGTGCCAGCGCCCCGGGACAGGGACCTGGCTACACCTTC

V: TRBV27
D: NA
J: TRBJ1-1
size: NA
CDR3: CASYQAGARRTEAFF
DNA: TGTGCCAGCTACCAGGCGGGGGCAAGAAGGACTGAAGCTTTCTTT

V: TRBV2
D: TRBD1
J: TRBJ1-5
size: NA
CDR3: CASSEALGQGAQPQHF
DNA: TGTGCCAGCAGTGAAGCCCTCGGACAGGGCGCTCAGCCCCAGCATTTT

V: TRBV6-5
D: NA
J: TRBJ2-4
size: NA
CDR3: CASSYSGPTQGNIQYF
DNA: TGTGCCAGCAGTTACTCGGGGCCCACCCAGGGGAACATTCAGTACTTC

V: TRBV2
D: NA
J: TRBJ1-2
size: NA
CDR3: CASGGTRYGYTF
DNA: TGTGCCAGCGGTGGGACACGCTATGGCTACACCTTC

V: TRBV3-1/TRBV3-2
D: NA
J: TRBJ2-1
size: NA
CDR3: CASSQARGGEFF
DNA: TGTGCCAGCAGCCAGGCTAGGGGCGGGGAGTTCTTC

V: TRBV7-9
D: NA
J: TRBJ2-2
size: NA
CDR3: CASSLEQITGELFF
DNA: TGTGCCAGCAGCTTAGAACAGATCACCGGGGAGCTGTTTTTT

V: TRBV18
D: TRBD1
J: TRBJ1-4
size: once
CDR3: CASSPGSGQAVEKLFF
DNA: TGTGCCAGCTCACCAGGGTCTGGACAGGCGGTTGAAAAACTGTTTTTT

V: TRBV10-3
D: NA
J: TRBJ2-2
size: NA
CDR3: CAISESGGANTGELFF
DNA: TGTGCCATCAGTGAGTCGGGCGGGGCGAACACCGGGGAGCTGTTTTTT

V: TRBV7-2
D: TRBD1
J: TRBJ1-4
size: NA
CDR3: CASSRMDRGSEKLFF
DNA: TGTGCCAGCAGCCGGATGGACAGGGGCAGCGAAAAACTGTTTTTT

V: TRBV5-4
D: NA
J: TRBJ2-1
size: few
CDR3: CASSLGGSWYNEQFF
DNA: TGTGCCAGCAGTCTTGGGGGGAGTTGGTACAATGAGCAGTTCTTC

V: TRBV28
D: NA
J: TRBJ2-1
size: NA
CDR3: CASSLRRVTYNEQFF
DNA: TGTGCCAGCAGTTTACGGCGGGTAACCTACAATGAGCAGTTCTTC

V: TRBV28
D: NA
J: TRBJ1-2
size: NA
CDR3: CASITPGQTYGYTF
DNA: TGTGCCAGCATCACCCCCGGACAGACCTATGGCTACACCTTC

V: TRBV25-1
D: NA
J: TRBJ1-1
size: NA
CDR3: CASKEGDNMNTEAFF
DNA: TGTGCCAGTAAAGAGGGGGACAACATGAACACTGAAGCTTTCTTT

V: TRBV19
D: NA
J: TRBJ2-5
size: NA
CDR3: CASSSRQFQETQYF
DNA: TGTGCCAGTAGTAGCAGACAGTTCCAAGAGACCCAGTACTTC

V: TRBV3-1/TRBV3-2
D: NA
J: TRBJ1-1
size: NA
CDR3: CASSHNSMNTEAFF
DNA: TGTGCCAGCAGCCATAACAGCATGAACACTGAAGCTTTCTTT

V: TRBV19
D: NA
J: TRBJ1-2
size: NA
CDR3: CASSSPGLGNNYGYTF
DNA: TGTGCCAGTAGTTCCCCGGGACTGGGGAATAACTATGGCTACACCTTC